The 31 T cell receptor beta chains presented below share a single source sample, sequenced in a study of blood T cell repertoires in COVID-19. Assay used: immunoSEQ multiplex PCR; TCRdb lists only in-frame clones, some missing. Of 200,000 to 300,000 clones listed, approximately 90% were seen once; the top ten hold about 4.1%. The sequencing input was peripheral blood. The receptor set was obtained from a man in his sixties who had recovered from COVID-19.

This chain connects TRBV10-2 to TRBJ1-3, with 9 bases lining up with TRBD1. Germline V gene lookup returns CDR1 WSHSY and CDR2 SAAADI. The CDR3 spans 17 residues. Trimming cost V 4 bases and J 4 bases; bases outside gene matches: 11. This CDR3 is CASSVILGQGVGNTIYF. CDR3 DNA sequence: TGCGCCAGCAGTGTAATATTGGGACAGGGTGTCGGAAACACCATATATTTT.

CDR3 amino acids: CASSWSGRLETQYF. As DNA, the CDR3 is TGTGCCAGCAGCTGGTCTGGGCGCCTGGAGACCCAGTACTTC. The gene calls are TRBV7-2 and TRBJ2-5; no clear D gene. This CDR3 has 14 amino acids. V was clipped by 4 bases and J by 5 bases, with 14 bases between them. CDR1 is SGHTA and CDR2 is FQGNSA in the germline V gene. Supplemented by reference TRBV7-2 and TRBJ2-5, the full variable domain reads GAGVSQSPSNKVTEKGKDVELRCDPISGHTALYWYRQSLGQGLEFLIYFQGNSAPDKSGLPSDRFSAERTGGSVSTLTIQRTQQEDSAVYLCASSWSGRLETQYFGPGTRLLVL.

The V call is TRBV13, the J call TRBJ1-3; TRBD1 aligns across 7 bases. V gave up 0 bases and J gave up 4 bases; unmatched junction bases: 3. The V gene's germline CDR1 is PRHDT and CDR2 FYEKMQ (reference sequence). There are 15 residues in the CDR3. CDR3 nucleotides: TGTGCCAGCAGCTTAGGACAGGGGATAGGAAACACCATATATTTT. Translation: CASSLGQGIGNTIYF.

The chain is built from TRBV5-1 and TRBJ1-2, with 7 nucleotides matching TRBD1. Trimming removed 4 bases from V and 3 bases from J; junction bases left unmatched: 9. This CDR3 region has 15 residues. In germline, CDR1 is SGHRS, CDR2 YFSETQ. CDR3 nucleotide sequence: TGCGCCAGCAGCCCTGGACAGGTCGGGCACTATGGCTACACCTTC. This gives the protein CASSPGQVGHYGYTF. Filled out from reference TRBV5-1 and TRBJ1-2, the complete variable domain reads KAGVTQTPRYLIKTRGQQVTLSCSPISGHRSVSWYQQTPGQGLQFLFEYFSETQRNKGNFPGRFSGRQFSNSRSEMNVSTLELGDSALYLCASSPGQVGHYGYTFGSGTRLTVV.

This chain connects TRBV18 to TRBJ1-2; D call uncertain. The germline gives CDR1 KGHSH, CDR2 LQKENI. Deletions cut 6 bases from V and 3 bases from J, with 11 bases between. The CDR3 is 13 amino acids. CDR3 DNA sequence: TGTGCCAGCTCCCCGGGTGAGGACTATGGCTACACCTTC. The encoded protein is CASSPGEDYGYTF. The whole variable domain, remainder taken from reference TRBV18 and TRBJ1-2, is NAGVMQNPRHLVRRRGQEARLRCSPMKGHSHVYWYRQLPEEGLKFMVYLQKENIIDESGMPKERFSAEFPKEGPSILRIQQVVRGDSAAYFCASSPGEDYGYTFGSGTRLTVV.

The chain links TRBV4-1 to TRBJ2-7; 7 bases line up with TRBD2. Germline values: CDR1 MGHRA, CDR2 YSYEKL. The CDR3 is made up of 14 amino acids. Trimming removed 5 bases from V and 6 bases from J; junction bases left unmatched: 10. The CDR3 bases are TGCGCCAGCAGCGATAGCGGGCCCGGGGCCGAGCAGTACTTC. It encodes CASSDSGPGAEQYF.

This chain links TRBV18 with TRBJ1-1; weak D call: TRBD1 (6 bases). CDR1 and CDR2 (germline): KGHSH, LQKENI. The CDR3 contains 12 residues. With 5 bases removed from V and 4 bases from J, the gap between germline ends came to 8 bases. CDR3 DNA sequence: TGTGCCAGCTCAACGACAGGCACTGAAGCTTTCTTT. This translates into CASSTTGTEAFF.

Details on this clone: Other nucleotide sequences from this sample produce the same CDR3. The rearrangement uses TRBV5-1 and TRBJ2-3; 10 positions match TRBD2. This CDR3 has 14 residues. The germline V gene encodes CDR1 SGHRS and CDR2 YFSETQ. V was pared by 3 bases and J by 4 bases, with 2 bases of the junction left unmatched. CDR3: CASSSSGGADTQYF. The CDR3 bases are TGCGCCAGCAGCTCAAGCGGGGGGGCAGATACGCAGTATTTT.

The CDR3 here is CASSLERRYNEQFF. The DNA of the CDR3 is TGTGCCAGCAGCTTAGAGCGGCGGTACAATGAGCAGTTCTTC. The rearrangement links TRBV11-1 to TRBJ2-1, with TRBD2 as a possible D gene (5 bases). Between the trimmed V and J ends, which lost 1 base and 4 bases, there was a span of 8 bases. In germline, CDR1 is SGHAT, CDR2 FQDESV (reference sequence). The CDR3 runs 14 residues. Full variable domain (rest looked up from reference TRBV11-1 and TRBJ2-1): EAEVAQSPRYKITEKSQAVAFWCDPISGHATLYWYRQILGQGPELLVQFQDESVVDDSQLPKDRFSAERLKGVDSTLKIQPAELGDSAMYLCASSLERRYNEQFFGPGTRLTVL.

This sequence joins TRBV29-1 and TRBJ1-1, with a weak D call TRBD1 (6 bases). Trimming removed 6 bases from V and 6 bases from J, with 11 bases in between. Germline lookup yields CDR1 SQVTM and CDR2 ANQGSEA. The CDR3 has 11 residues. In DNA, the CDR3 is TGCAGCGTGGGTGGACAGTCTGAAGCTTTCTTT. Amino acids: CSVGGQSEAFF.

This clone was seen only once. The V gene is TRBV3-1 (or the pseudogene TRBV3-2), the J gene TRBJ2-7, with TRBD2 as a possible D gene (6 bases). V gave up 4 bases and J gave up 2 bases, with 15 bases separating them. The CDR3 has 15 amino acids. Per the germline V gene, CDR1 is LGHDT and CDR2 is YNNKEL (reference sequence). The CDR3 DNA sequence: TGTGCCAGCAGCCCGCTGCTGGGGAGGACCTACGAGCAGTACTTC. This sequence encodes CASSPLLGRTYEQYF.

This sequence joins TRBV24-1 and TRBJ2-7; D unresolved. Trimming removed 2 bases from V and 6 bases from J, with 4 bases in between. Per germline, CDR1 KGHDR and CDR2 SFDVKD. This CDR3 spans 11 amino acids. The CDR3 reads CATSDSGEQYF. The CDR3 nucleotides are TGTGCCACCAGTGATTCGGGCGAGCAGTACTTC.

The J gene is TRBJ2-5, the V gene TRBV7-9, with 8 bases identical to TRBD1. The length of the CDR3 is 15 residues. Germline assignment: CDR1 SEHNR and CDR2 FQNEAQ (reference sequence). V shed 3 bases and J 6 bases; nucleotides not matched to a gene: 9. The CDR3, as DNA: TGTGCCAGCAGCTTCCCGGGGACAGGAGGGCAGACCCAGTACTTC. Translated, it gives CASSFPGTGGQTQYF.

This clone was seen only once. The chain recombines TRBV7-2 with TRBJ2-3; D possibly corresponds to TRBD1 (6 bases). The germline V gene encodes CDR1 SGHTA and CDR2 FQGNSA. Trimming pared 6 bases from V and 2 bases from J, leaving 21 bases between. The CDR3 is made up of 17 amino acids. The DNA of the CDR3 is TGTGCCAGCAGTTCGCGTGGGGGCTTATACTACACAGATACGCAGTATTTT. Translation gives CASSSRGGLYYTDTQYF.

The rearrangement joins TRBV9 to TRBJ2-3, with TRBD1 matching over 8 bases. This CDR3 is 19 amino acids long. Unmatched junction bases numbered 12, after V lost 0 bases and J lost 0 bases. Germline V CDR1 and CDR2: SGDLS, YYNGEE. CDR3 region: CASSVVAGGVRPSTDTQYF. The CDR3, as DNA: TGTGCCAGCAGCGTAGTAGCAGGGGGCGTCCGTCCTAGCACAGATACGCAGTATTTT. Variable domain in full (rest from reference TRBV9 and TRBJ2-3): DSGVTQTPKHLITATGQRVTLRCSPRSGDLSVYWYQQSLDQGLQFLIQYYNGEERAKGNILERFSAQQFPDLHSELNLSSLELGDSALYFCASSVVAGGVRPSTDTQYFGPGTRLTVL.

CDR3 region: CASSHQAHSQETQYF. Written as DNA, the CDR3 is TGTGCCAGCTCACACCAAGCCCACAGCCAAGAGACCCAGTACTTC. This chain connects TRBV18 to TRBJ2-5, with unresolved D. The CDR3 length is 15 residues. CDR1 is KGHSH and CDR2 is LQKENI in the germline V gene. V gave up 4 bases and J gave up 1 base, with 13 bases separating them.

The chain uses TRBV19 and TRBJ1-5; 7 nucleotides line up with TRBD1. V trimming: 6 bases; J trimming: 2 bases; junction bases outside the gene matches: 7. CDR3 length equals 15 residues. Germline-derived CDR1 and CDR2 are LNHDA and SQIVND (reference sequence). CDR3 bases: TGTGCCAGTAGGAGTAGGGGGCGAGGCAATCAGCCCCAGCATTTT. Its protein is CASRSRGRGNQPQHF.

This rearrangement joins TRBV4-2 to TRBJ2-5; 7 bases map to TRBD1. This CDR3 is built from 15 residues. V was clipped by 5 bases and J by 1 base; unmatched bases: 7. Germline V gene lookup returns CDR1 LGHNA and CDR2 YNFKEQ. The CDR3 sequence is CASSSQGPAQETQYF. The CDR3 DNA reads as TGTGCCAGCAGCTCACAGGGGCCGGCCCAAGAGACCCAGTACTTC.

The DNA of the CDR3 is TGTGCCAGCAGTTACGGGACTGCCGCTTCAGAGACCCAGTACTTC. It translates to CASSYGTAASETQYF. V and J are TRBV6-5 and TRBJ2-5; D might be TRBD2 (6 bases). Trimming pared 2 bases from V and 4 bases from J, leaving 14 bases between. Germline CDR1 is MNHEY and CDR2 is SVGAGI. This CDR3 comprises 15 residues.

CDR3 sequence: CASSPGTSGIKPNNEQFF. The CDR3 nucleotides are TGTGCCAGCTCTCCCGGGACTAGCGGAATCAAACCCAACAATGAGCAGTTCTTC. The chain carries TRBV18 and TRBJ2-1; 11 nucleotides line up with TRBD2. The trim removed 6 bases at V and 5 bases at J, leaving 15 bases unmatched. Germline CDR1 KGHSH, CDR2 LQKENI. The CDR3 extends over 18 amino acids.

This chain uses TRBV2 with TRBJ2-3; tentative D call: TRBD1 (6 bases). The CDR3 consists of 11 residues. Looked up from germline, CDR1 is SNHLY and CDR2 is FYNNEI. V lost 10 bases and J lost 5, with 10 bases in between. Here the CDR3 reads CAKTGLDTQYF. CDR3 sequence (DNA): TGTGCCAAAACAGGGTTAGATACGCAGTATTTT.

Here the CDR3 reads CASRPGYQETQYF. In DNA form, the CDR3 reads TGTGCCAGCAGGCCAGGGTACCAAGAGACCCAGTACTTC. The chain employs TRBV25-1 and TRBJ2-5, with D possibly matching TRBD1 (5 bases). The CDR3 consists of 13 residues. Germline lookup yields CDR1 MGHDK and CDR2 SYGVNS. V was trimmed by 6 bases and J by 0 bases, leaving 8 bases between them. Together with reference TRBV25-1 and TRBJ2-5, the CDR3 gives the full variable domain: EADIYQTPRYLVIGTGKKITLECSQTMGHDKMYWYQQDPGMELHLIHYSYGVNSTEKGDLSSESTVSRIRTEHFPLTLESARPSHTSQYLCASRPGYQETQYFGPGTRLLVL.

This chain links TRBV10-1 with TRBJ1-5; D unclear. Germline V lookup: CDR1 WNHNN, CDR2 SYGVQD (reference sequence). V lost 5 bases and J lost 9, with 11 bases in between. The CDR3 has 12 amino acids. CDR3 protein: CASSLTPSPQHF. For the CDR3, the DNA is TGCGCCAGCAGTTTAACTCCTTCGCCCCAGCATTTT.

The chain joins TRBV12-3 or TRBV12-4 to TRBJ1-6, with D unresolved. The CDR3 contains 12 residues. V lost 4 bases and J 4 bases, leaving 2 bases between the germline ends. CDR3 DNA: TGTGCCAGCAGTTCTTATAATTCACCCCTCCACTTT. It codes for CASSSYNSPLHF.

J is TRBJ2-3 and V is TRBV5-1, with 9 bases identical to TRBD2. CDR1 is SGHRS and CDR2 is YFSETQ in the germline V gene. This CDR3 is 16 amino acids long. After removal of 0 bases from V and 13 bases from J, the junction contained 15 bases not matched to a gene. CDR3 amino acids: CASSLAMVAGAPQKYF. The CDR3 coding sequence is TGCGCCAGCAGCTTGGCCATGGTAGCGGGGGCCCCTCAGAAGTATTTT.

V and J are TRBV2 and TRBJ2-7; no reliable D call. Looked up from germline, CDR1 is SNHLY and CDR2 is FYNNEI. Between the trimmed V and J ends, which lost 6 bases and 6 bases, there was a span of 15 bases. The length of the CDR3 is 13 residues. CDR3 amino acids: CASRRSLPGEQYF. CDR3 sequence (DNA): TGTGCCAGCAGGAGATCGCTGCCAGGCGAGCAGTACTTC.

The J gene is TRBJ1-5, the V gene TRBV6-1; a weak D match, TRBD1 (6 bases). V lost 3 bases, J lost 4 bases, and 10 bases lay in between. Per the germline V gene, CDR1 is MNHNS and CDR2 is SASEGT. The CDR3 spans 14 residues. Written as DNA, the CDR3 is TGTGCCAGCAGTGAGTCTGGACAGAATCAGCCCCAGCATTTT. Its translation: CASSESGQNQPQHF.

The chain joins TRBV6-5 to TRBJ1-3; D is undetermined. The CDR3 is 16 amino acids. The V gene's germline CDR1 is MNHEY and CDR2 SVGAGI. V dropped 3 bases and J dropped 2 bases, with 14 bases sitting between them. Here the CDR3 reads CASSYGVGRAGNTIYF. As DNA, the CDR3 is TGTGCCAGCAGTTATGGAGTCGGGAGGGCTGGAAACACCATATATTTT.

The V call is TRBV9, the J call TRBJ2-7, with a tentative D call TRBD1 (6 bases). CDR1 and CDR2 from the germline V gene are SGDLS and YYNGEE. Between the trimmed V and J ends, which lost 3 bases and 0 bases, there was a span of 10 bases. The CDR3 is made up of 14 amino acids. CDR3 in amino acids: CASSAQGSSYEQYF. DNA of the CDR3: TGTGCCAGCAGCGCCCAGGGGTCCTCCTACGAGCAGTACTTC.

The genes are TRBV5-6 and TRBJ1-2; a weak D match, TRBD1 (5 bases). The CDR3 runs to 14 residues. CDR1 and CDR2 from the germline V gene are SGHDT and YYEEEE. The V end lost 3 bases, the J end lost 3 bases, and 12 bases lay between the germline ends. The CDR3 loop is CASSSTDFDYGYTF. The CDR3 nucleotides are TGTGCCAGCAGCTCGACAGACTTCGACTATGGCTACACCTTC.

The chain couples TRBV4-2 to TRBJ2-3, with 7 nucleotides matching TRBD2. CDR3 length: 13 amino acids. Germline loops: CDR1 LGHNA, CDR2 YNFKEQ. V lost 4 bases to trimming and J lost 4 bases; unmatched junction nucleotides: 2. The CDR3 coding sequence is TGTGCCAGCAGCCTTGGACTAGCAGATACGCAGTATTTT. Protein sequence: CASSLGLADTQYF.